These 3 T cell receptor beta chains were sequenced from one sample in a study. In TCRdb, the 5' RACE reads were re-called with MiXCR into one record per CDR3 protein. Counted here are 13,000 or so distinct CDR3 sequences, less than 25% occurring once; the ten biggest clones make up less than 4%. The material sequenced was naive CD4+ T cells sorted from blood. Noted subset: naive CD4+ T cells, CD4+CD45RA+CD25-. The source is a female donor with breast cancer.

Ten or more counts support this clonotype. The chain recombines TRBV6-6 with TRBJ1-6; 12 bases agree with TRBD1. The CDR3 contains 16 residues. The V gene's germline CDR1 is MNHNY and CDR2 SVGAGI (reference sequence). With V trimmed by 9 bases and J by 11 bases, 14 bases remained unmatched. In DNA, the CDR3 is TGTGCCAGTTCCCCGGGACAGGGGGCGAGGTTTGCACCCCTCCACTTT. Residues: CASSPGQGARFAPLHF.

This clonotype showed up many times. CDR3 nucleotides: TGTGCCAGCAGTGAAAGGGTCGGGGTAGGAAATGAGCAGTTCTTC. This codes for CASSERVGVGNEQFF. The chain uses TRBV25-1 and TRBJ2-1, with a possible D match to TRBD2 (5 bases). The CDR3 extends over 15 amino acids. V lost 2 bases, J lost 7 bases, and 15 bases lay in between. Germline-derived CDR1 and CDR2 are MGHDK and SYGVNS.

This clonotype has only one observation. The genes are TRBV29-1 and TRBJ2-7, with a tentative D call TRBD1 (5 bases). CDR1 is SQVTM, CDR2 ANQGSEA, per germline. CDR3 length equals 14 residues. V was trimmed by 5 bases and J by 3 bases, leaving 17 bases between them. The chain's CDR3 is CSVLLPGSNYEQYF. The CDR3 DNA reads as TGCAGCGTTCTCCTTCCAGGGTCCAACTACGAGCAGTACTTC.